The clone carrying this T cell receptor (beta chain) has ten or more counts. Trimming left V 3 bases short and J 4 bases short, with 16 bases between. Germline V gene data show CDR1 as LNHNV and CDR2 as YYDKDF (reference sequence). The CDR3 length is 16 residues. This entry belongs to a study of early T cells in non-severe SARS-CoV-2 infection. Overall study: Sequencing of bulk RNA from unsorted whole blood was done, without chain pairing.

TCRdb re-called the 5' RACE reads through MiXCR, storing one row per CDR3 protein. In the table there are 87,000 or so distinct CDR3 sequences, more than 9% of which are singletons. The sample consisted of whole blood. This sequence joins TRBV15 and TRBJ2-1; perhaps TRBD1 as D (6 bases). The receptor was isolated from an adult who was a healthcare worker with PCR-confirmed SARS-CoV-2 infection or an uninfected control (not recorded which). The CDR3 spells CATSSLRKGGYNEQFF. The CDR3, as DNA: TGTGCCACCAGCAGCCTTCGAAAAGGGGGTTACAATGAGCAGTTCTTC.